This T cell receptor beta chain appears in the sequencing data of a study of CD8 T cells in Susac syndrome. The sample holds one count of this clonotype. Trimming cost V 0 bases and J 3 bases, with 7 bases left between them. The CDR3 length is 14 residues. The germline gives CDR1 SGHVS, CDR2 FQNEAQ. When the RNA was reverse transcribed, random hexamers were used with an input of roughly 0.45 to 1 ug. TCRdb itself ran the immunoSEQ multiplex PCR reads through MiXCR, one entry per CDR3 protein. The sample gives hundreds of thousands of distinct CDR3 sequences, roughly 94% of which show up once; 0.082% is in the top ten.

The source is a human donor with multiple sclerosis. The sequenced sample was CD4+ T cells from PBMCs. The V call is TRBV7-8, the J call TRBJ2-3; D possibly corresponds to TRBD2 (5 bases). For the CDR3, the DNA is TGTGCCAGCAGCTTAGCGAGGGTAACAGATACGCAGTATTTT. Translating gives CASSLARVTDTQYF.